This passage covers 29 T cell receptor beta chains from one sample sequenced in a study of identical twins. MiXCR, run by TCRdb on the 5' RACE reads, gives a single entry per CDR3 protein. In the table there are roughly 500,000 distinct CDR3 sequences, less than 25% of which are singletons. The sample was also linked to a second study, of T cells expressing NK-cell markers.

Source material: CD4+ T cells sorted from blood. The receptors were gathered from a woman aged 18-29 years in good health.

This chain links TRBV7-9 with TRBJ1-4; 7 nucleotides line up with TRBD1. V was pared by 5 bases and J by 8 bases, with 11 bases of the junction left unmatched. Germline CDR1 is SEHNR and CDR2 is FQNEAQ (reference sequence). CDR3 size: 15 residues. Written as DNA, the CDR3 is TGTGCCAGCAGCGATCCCCGGCAGGGGGAGGAAAAACTGTTTTTT. As protein: CASSDPRQGEEKLFF.

This clonotype occurred a few times. This chain connects TRBV20-1 to TRBJ2-7; no firm D call. This CDR3 has 11 amino acids. The V gene's germline CDR1 is DFQATT and CDR2 SNEGSKA (reference sequence). The V and J ends lost 1 base and 5 bases respectively, with 6 bases between them. The DNA for the CDR3 is TGCAGTGCTAGAGCCCGTCACGAGCAGTACTTC. Protein product: CSARARHEQYF.

This chain joins TRBV6-1 and TRBJ1-5; D call uncertain. Germline lookup yields CDR1 MNHNS and CDR2 SASEGT. There are 15 residues in the CDR3. V lost 6 bases to trimming and J lost 9 bases, with 21 bases between them. The CDR3 spells CASSEAGQSSRPQHF. In DNA form, the CDR3 reads TGTGCCAGCAGCGAGGCCGGGCAAAGCTCGCGGCCCCAGCATTTT.

The J gene is TRBJ2-1, the V gene TRBV12-3 or TRBV12-4; 7 positions agree with TRBD2. The CDR3 loop spans 12 amino acids. With V trimmed by 8 bases and J by 8 bases, 6 bases remained unmatched. The CDR3 DNA reads as TGTGCCAGCGGGCAACTAGCGTATGAGCAGTTCTTC. Encoded protein: CASGQLAYEQFF.

The chain carries TRBV20-1 and TRBJ2-3; 11 bases are a match to TRBD1. The trim removed 6 bases at V and 3 bases at J, leaving 5 bases unmatched. Germline values: CDR1 DFQATT, CDR2 SNEGSKA (reference sequence). The CDR3 extends over 14 amino acids. The CDR3 loop is CSAAGTGGTDTQYF. CDR3 DNA sequence: TGCAGTGCGGCCGGGACAGGGGGAACAGATACGCAGTATTTT.

The chain uses TRBV20-1 and TRBJ2-3; D is possibly TRBD2 (5 bases). This CDR3 region has 16 residues. The V gene's germline CDR1 is DFQATT and CDR2 SNEGSKA (reference sequence). Trimming stripped 0 bases from V and 4 bases from J, with 17 bases between. The CDR3 spells CSARDPSGRSPDTQYF. In DNA form, the CDR3 reads TGCAGTGCTAGAGATCCCTCGGGAAGAAGCCCAGATACGCAGTATTTT.

V usage is TRBV11-2 and J usage is TRBJ2-2; perhaps TRBD2 as D (6 bases). Trimming removed 4 bases from V and 6 bases from J, with 15 bases in between. From germline, CDR1 is SGHAT and CDR2 FQNNGV. This CDR3 spans 15 amino acids. The CDR3, as DNA: TGTGCCAGCAGCTCGATAGTGGGAGGTCCCGGGGAGCTGTTTTTT. It encodes CASSSIVGGPGELFF.

This clonotype was counted a few times. The V call is TRBV20-1, the J call TRBJ2-5, with D possibly being TRBD2 (6 bases). Trimming shortened V by 3 bases and J by 4 bases, and 15 bases separated the two germline ends. The germline V gene has CDR1 DFQATT and CDR2 SNEGSKA (reference sequence). This CDR3 is 14 amino acids long. In nucleotides, the CDR3 is TGCAGTGCTAGTCAACCGGGAGCTGGAGAGACCCAGTACTTC. It specifies CSASQPGAGETQYF.

The chain recombines TRBV5-1 with TRBJ2-3, with D possibly TRBD2 on 6 matching bases. The length of the CDR3 is 15 residues. Germline lookup yields CDR1 SGHRS and CDR2 YFSETQ. V lost 4 bases and J 1 base, leaving 13 bases between the germline ends. The CDR3 DNA sequence: TGCGCCAGCAGCAGAGCTAGCGCTGGCACAGATACGCAGTATTTT. This sequence encodes CASSRASAGTDTQYF.

The V call is TRBV5-1, the J call TRBJ2-1; D call uncertain. The CDR3 consists of 16 residues. V shed 0 bases and J shed 3 bases, with 13 bases lying between them. Germline CDR1 is SGHRS and CDR2 is YFSETQ. CDR3 protein: CASSLVSTTDYNEQFF. The CDR3 nucleotides are TGCGCCAGCAGCTTGGTGTCAACTACTGACTACAATGAGCAGTTCTTC.

This clonotype was detected many times. This chain links TRBV29-1 with TRBJ2-1; D may be TRBD1 (6 bases). CDR1 is SQVTM, CDR2 ANQGSEA, per germline. CDR3 length: 14 amino acids. Trimming removed 4 bases from V and 1 base from J, with 11 bases in between. This chain's CDR3 is CSVGQGSSYNEQFF. For the CDR3, the DNA is TGCAGCGTTGGTCAGGGGAGTTCCTACAATGAGCAGTTCTTC.

The CDR3 DNA reads as TGTGCCAGCAGATGGGGGGCCTCCCCTTTGGAGCAGTTCTTC. Its translation: CASRWGASPLEQFF. This chain connects TRBV6-1 to TRBJ2-1; D possibly uses TRBD1 or TRBD2 (6 bases each). Per the germline V gene, CDR1 is MNHNS and CDR2 is SASEGT. The CDR3 has 14 residues. V lost 6 bases and J 10 bases, leaving 19 bases between the germline ends.

The chain recombines TRBV5-1 with TRBJ2-1; no definite D call. The V end was cut by 4 bases, the J end by 6 bases, with 8 bases between. Germline assignment: CDR1 SGHRS and CDR2 YFSETQ. This CDR3 has 12 amino acids. CDR3 bases: TGCGCCAGCAGCCCCATGGGCAATGAGCAGTTCTTC. It is translated as CASSPMGNEQFF. Filled out from reference TRBV5-1 and TRBJ2-1, the complete variable domain reads KAGVTQTPRYLIKTRGQQVTLSCSPISGHRSVSWYQQTPGQGLQFLFEYFSETQRNKGNFPGRFSGRQFSNSRSEMNVSTLELGDSALYLCASSPMGNEQFFGPGTRLTVL.

This clonotype was picked up many times. The chain links TRBV10-3 to TRBJ2-5; TRBD1 is a possible D gene (5 bases). This CDR3 is 15 amino acids long. The V and J ends lost 0 bases and 1 base respectively, with 9 bases between them. Germline V CDR1 and CDR2: ENHRY, SYGVKD. For the CDR3, the DNA is TGTGCCATCAGTGAGTCGGGGCCCAGCCAAGAGACCCAGTACTTC. As protein: CAISESGPSQETQYF.

This chain links TRBV3-1 with TRBJ2-1; possibly TRBD1 for D (6 bases). CDR1 is LGHDT, CDR2 YNNKEL, per germline (reference sequence). Trimming cost V 0 bases and J 6 bases, with 15 bases left between them. This CDR3 contains 16 residues. As DNA, the CDR3 is TGTGCCAGCAGCCAAGACGGACAGAGCAGCTTCAATGAGCAGTTCTTC. It yields the protein CASSQDGQSSFNEQFF.

This clonotype has a count of ten or more. The chain links TRBV2 to TRBJ1-1, with D possibly being TRBD1 (5 bases). The germline V gene encodes CDR1 SNHLY and CDR2 FYNNEI. V was trimmed by 2 bases and J by 0 bases, leaving 10 bases between them. This CDR3 is 15 amino acids long. CDR3 sequence: CASSEMGRLNTEAFF. In DNA, the CDR3 is TGTGCCAGCAGTGAAATGGGACGGTTGAACACTGAAGCTTTCTTT.

This clonotype was counted between two and nine times. The chain couples TRBV20-1 to TRBJ2-3; 11 bases fit TRBD2. CDR1 and CDR2 (germline): DFQATT, SNEGSKA (reference sequence). Trimming removed 0 bases from V and 0 bases from J; junction bases left unmatched: 11. The length of the CDR3 is 19 residues. This chain's CDR3 is CSARDWGGLAGSSTDTQYF. CDR3 nucleotide sequence: TGCAGTGCTAGAGATTGGGGAGGACTAGCGGGCTCTAGCACAGATACGCAGTATTTT.

The chain employs TRBV7-6 and TRBJ1-2; D remains ambiguous. Germline lookup yields CDR1 SGHVS and CDR2 FNYEAQ. V dropped 5 bases and J dropped 3 bases, with 7 bases sitting between them. The CDR3 is 12 amino acids. CDR3: CASSADYYGYTF. The CDR3 DNA sequence: TGTGCCAGCAGCGCAGACTACTATGGCTACACCTTC.

The V call is TRBV6-5, the J call TRBJ1-1, with TRBD1 identical over 7 bases. V shed 3 bases and J 7 bases; nucleotides not matched to a gene: 8. Per the germline V gene, CDR1 is MNHEY and CDR2 is SVGAGI. CDR3 size: 14 residues. The CDR3 loop reads CASSYARGPYEAFF. CDR3 nucleotides: TGTGCCAGCAGTTATGCGAGGGGGCCCTATGAAGCTTTCTTT.

This clonotype showed up just a few times. V usage is TRBV21-1 and J usage is TRBJ1-5; no check of the table's D call, TRBD1, against the DNA was made. TRBV21-1 is recorded as a pseudogene. The CDR3 is 17 residues long. The CDR3 region is CASSKVTGPDSNQPQHF. Written as DNA, the CDR3 is TGTGCCAGCAGCAAAGTAACGGGGCCGGATAGCAATCAGCCCCAGCATTTT.

The table lists this clonotype with a few counts. This rearrangement joins TRBV7-6 to TRBJ2-1; 7 nucleotides line up with TRBD2. Germline CDR1 reads SGHVS; CDR2 reads FNYEAQ. The J segment lost 9 bases and the V segment lost 1 base, leaving 9 bases of the junction unmatched. The CDR3 loop spans 15 amino acids. CDR3 DNA: TGTGCCAGCAGCTTAGGGGGGGGAGGGGTCGGTGAGCAGTTCTTC. It is translated as CASSLGGGGVGEQFF.

The rearrangement joins TRBV2 to TRBJ1-1, with a possible D match to TRBD1 (6 bases). The CDR3 runs to 13 residues. From germline, CDR1 is SNHLY and CDR2 FYNNEI. V lost 9 bases and J lost 2, with 13 bases in between. The DNA for the CDR3 is TGTGCCAGTCTTAGGGACACCAACACTGAAGCTTTCTTT. Translated, it gives CASLRDTNTEAFF.

This clonotype turned up a few times. V is TRBV28 and J is TRBJ2-1, with D possibly being TRBD1 (5 bases). Trimming pared 5 bases from V and 0 bases from J, leaving 8 bases between. The CDR3 contains 14 residues. The V gene's germline CDR1 is MDHEN and CDR2 SYDVKM. In DNA, the CDR3 is TGTGCCAGCAGTCAGGGTTTCTCCTACAATGAGCAGTTCTTC. As protein: CASSQGFSYNEQFF.

The CDR3 DNA is TGTGCCAGCAAGGACAGGGCTAGGGGGGAGACCCAGTACTTC. Its protein is CASKDRARGETQYF. The chain recombines TRBV25-1 with TRBJ2-5, with TRBD1 identical over 8 bases. The CDR3 totals 14 residues. V shed 7 bases and J 5 bases; nucleotides not matched to a gene: 9. Germline CDR1 is MGHDK and CDR2 is SYGVNS.

This clonotype has just one count. This chain links TRBV14 with TRBJ2-1; TRBD2 aligns across 14 bases. The CDR3 is made up of 17 amino acids. Trimming took 3 bases from V and 8 from J; bases not matched to a gene: 9. The germline gives CDR1 SGHDN, CDR2 FVKESK. The CDR3 spells CASSHGTSGRGHYEQFF. Here the CDR3 DNA reads TGTGCCAGCAGCCACGGGACTAGCGGGAGAGGACACTATGAGCAGTTCTTC.

This sequence joins TRBV27 and TRBJ2-1; tentatively, D is TRBD2 (6 bases). Germline V CDR1 and CDR2: MNHEY, SMNVEV (reference sequence). Trimming cost V 2 bases and J 4 bases, with 15 bases left between them. The CDR3 runs 16 residues. CDR3 protein: CASSLTGGVWYNEQFF. The CDR3 DNA reads TGTGCCAGCAGTTTAACAGGCGGGGTCTGGTACAATGAGCAGTTCTTC.

This chain connects TRBV18 to TRBJ2-2; a possible D gene is TRBD1 (6 bases). The V gene's germline CDR1 is KGHSH and CDR2 LQKENI. CDR3 length: 15 residues. V lost 4 bases and J lost 3, with 12 bases in between. In nucleotides, the CDR3 is TGTGCCAGCTCACTACAGGGACCTCACACCGGGGAGCTGTTTTTT. Translating it yields CASSLQGPHTGELFF.

This clonotype was found a few times. As DNA, the CDR3 is TGTGCCAGCAGTCGGGACCTTTCCGTGGTAGAGCAGTACTTC. This translates into CASSRDLSVVEQYF. The chain links TRBV5-6 to TRBJ2-7; D may correspond to TRBD1 or TRBD2 (5 bases each). CDR1 SGHDT and CDR2 YYEEEE come from the germline V gene. V was clipped by 5 bases and J by 7 bases, with 19 bases between them. CDR3 length equals 14 residues.

About this clonotype: This may come from a read error, since a much larger clone is one base off. The CDR3 here is CASSAGRGAYEQYF. The CDR3 DNA sequence: TGTGCCAGCAGTGCGGGACGGGGGGCCTACGAGCAGTACTTC. The gene calls are TRBV2 and TRBJ2-7; 7 nucleotides agree with TRBD2. V dropped 4 bases and J dropped 2; count of bases not matched to a gene: 5. This CDR3 has 14 residues. Germline V lookup: CDR1 SNHLY, CDR2 FYNNEI.